This note documents a single T cell receptor beta chain sequence. The specificity of this receptor is unknown. No much larger clone exists at a distance of one base, and base qualities are not known. These data originate in a study of immune reconstitution after stem cell transplant in scleroderma (dated by TCRdb to about 2017). Library construction relied on RT-PCR. TCRdb shows the sequencer as Illumina MiSeq. TCRdb itself trimmed the public reads at Q25 with fastp, ran MiXCR and retained productive beta chains. Every entry covers one CDR3 protein and lists the most common genes and DNA from its rows. The sample table lists 5,000 or so distinct CDR3 sequences, less than 9.5% of them with a count of one. Of the sample, around 4% falls within the top ten clones. Including cysteine and phenylalanine, the CDR3 has 15 amino acids. Only CDR3 DNA remains: 45 bases, in frame from the first base. The germline ends are 17 bases apart after V is trimmed by 6 bases and J by 5 bases. CDR1 and CDR2 are drawn from the germline V gene: MNHEY, SVGEGT.

The receptor's source is a male donor with systemic sclerosis. This sequence uses TRBV6-2 or TRBV6-3 and TRBJ2-1; a tentative D match to TRBD1 spans 6 bases. The sample was collected before or after autologous hematopoietic stem cell transplantation (not recorded which). Read as DNA, the sequence is TGTGCCAGCAGGGATCTTGACAGGTCCGACAATGAGCAGTTCTTC. Translated, this is CASRDLDRSDNEQFF.